Presented here are 15 T cell receptor beta chains from one specimen sequenced in a study of blood T cell repertoires in COVID-19. Generated by immunoSEQ multiplex PCR, the TCRdb table keeps only in-frame clones and is missing some. Seen here are 150,000 to 200,000 clones, about 80% observed once, and the top ten hold roughly 3.4%. Specimen: PBMCs or T cells enriched from blood (not recorded which). Receptor source: an older woman who had recovered from COVID-19.

The chain links TRBV3-1 (or the pseudogene TRBV3-2) to TRBJ2-2; 7 bases match TRBD2. This CDR3 has 20 residues. Germline V lookup: CDR1 LGHDT, CDR2 YNNKEL (reference sequence). The junction had 21 bases not matched to a gene; V was cut back by 7 bases and J by 1 base. CDR3 in amino acids: CASISSGPGEGLMNTGELFF. The CDR3, as DNA: TGTGCCAGCATCTCTTCAGGGCCCGGGGAGGGCTTGATGAACACCGGGGAGCTGTTTTTT.

V and J are TRBV5-1 and TRBJ1-5, with a tentative D call TRBD1 (5 bases). Germline loops: CDR1 SGHRS, CDR2 YFSETQ. The CDR3 has 15 amino acids. Trimming shortened V by 2 bases and J by 3 bases, and 12 bases separated the two germline ends. The CDR3, as DNA: TGCGCCAGCAGCTTTGGAGGGGCAAACAATCAGCCCCAGCATTTT. Protein: CASSFGGANNQPQHF.

The CDR3 coding sequence is TGCGCCAGCAGCCAAGACCTGGGGGGCTACGAGCAGTACTTC. This gives the protein CASSQDLGGYEQYF. This rearrangement joins TRBV4-1 to TRBJ2-7; possibly TRBD2 for D (6 bases). Germline CDR1 reads MGHRA; CDR2 reads YSYEKL. V shed 0 bases and J shed 3 bases, with 9 bases lying between them. This CDR3 comprises 14 residues.

V is TRBV27 and J is TRBJ2-7; 10 bases are shared with TRBD2. The CDR3 is 16 amino acids. Trimming at V came to 5 bases and at J to 3 bases, leaving 10 bases not matched to a gene. Germline CDR1 MNHEY, CDR2 SMNVEV (reference sequence). The CDR3 loop reads CASSPTFTSGVYEQYF. CDR3 coding DNA: TGTGCCAGCAGTCCCACCTTCACTAGCGGGGTCTACGAGCAGTACTTC.

CDR3 region: CASGLAGGPFPGELFF. CDR3 sequence (DNA): TGTGCCAGCGGGCTAGCGGGGGGGCCGTTCCCCGGGGAGCTGTTTTTT. The gene calls are TRBV5-4 and TRBJ2-2; TRBD2 agrees at 12 bases. The J segment lost 6 bases and the V segment lost 7 bases, leaving 10 bases of the junction unmatched. There are 16 residues in the CDR3. Per germline, CDR1 SGHNT and CDR2 YYREEE (reference sequence).

The rearrangement uses TRBV19 and TRBJ2-5; 7 positions match TRBD1. The CDR3 covers 14 residues. CDR1 and CDR2 from the germline V gene are LNHDA and SQIVND (reference sequence). V shed 4 bases, J shed 3 bases, and the junction held 5 bases outside the gene matches. The CDR3 protein is CASSREGTEETQYF. CDR3 in DNA: TGTGCCAGTAGTAGAGAAGGGACAGAAGAGACCCAGTACTTC.

The J gene is TRBJ1-1, the V gene TRBV6-4; no firm D call. Trimming took off 5 bases at V and 2 bases at J, with 9 bases between the two ends. Germline V gives CDR1 MRHNA, CDR2 SNTAGT. The CDR3 is 13 residues long. CDR3: CASSMADNTEAFF. CDR3 nucleotide sequence: TGTGCCAGCAGTATGGCGGATAACACTGAAGCTTTCTTT.

This clone has more than one count but fewer than ten. The gene calls are TRBV19 and TRBJ1-2; D call uncertain. V lost 4 bases and J 8 bases, leaving 8 bases between the germline ends. CDR3 size: 11 residues. Germline CDR1 is LNHDA and CDR2 is SQIVND (reference sequence). The DNA for the CDR3 is TGTGCCAGTAGTACCTTTGGCGGCTACACCTTC. This codes for CASSTFGGYTF.

V usage is TRBV30 and J usage is TRBJ2-7; weak D call: TRBD1 (5 bases). This CDR3 spans 14 amino acids. The V gene's germline CDR1 is GTSNPN and CDR2 SVGIG (reference sequence). CDR3 in amino acids: CALTRAIPTYEQYF. The CDR3 nucleotides are TGTGCTTTAACCAGGGCAATACCGACCTACGAGCAGTACTTC.

This chain uses TRBV5-4 with TRBJ1-5, with 7 bases that match TRBD1. Germline values: CDR1 SGHNT, CDR2 YYREEE (reference sequence). The CDR3 covers 15 residues. The ends lost 3 bases at V and 1 base at J; junction bases unmatched: 4. In nucleotides, the CDR3 is TGTGCCAGCAGCTATCAGGGGGAGAGCAATCAGCCCCAGCATTTT. Translating gives CASSYQGESNQPQHF.

The chain is built from TRBV6-5 and TRBJ1-2; the match to TRBD1 covers 9 bases. The CDR3 extends over 13 amino acids. The germline V gene encodes CDR1 MNHEY and CDR2 SVGAGI. J was trimmed by 3 bases and V by 6 bases; bases with no gene match: 2. The CDR3 DNA reads TGTGCCAGCAGCAGGACAGGGGACTATGGCTACACCTTC. This codes for CASSRTGDYGYTF.

This clone showed up just a few times. The V gene is TRBV14, the J gene TRBJ2-7, with 13 bases fitting TRBD2. V lost 0 bases and J lost 5; bases outside the gene matches: 7. Germline V gene data show CDR1 as SGHDN and CDR2 as FVKESK. This CDR3 comprises 17 residues. CDR3 residues: CASSQDSRTSGGHEQYF. The CDR3 DNA reads as TGTGCCAGCAGCCAAGACTCCAGGACTAGCGGGGGCCACGAGCAGTACTTC.

The chain recombines TRBV29-1 with TRBJ1-3; no definite D call. The length of the CDR3 is 13 residues. Trimming took 3 bases from V and 2 from J, leaving 8 bases between them. CDR1 SQVTM and CDR2 ANQGSEA come from the germline V gene. CDR3 DNA sequence: TGCAGCGTTGATGACGGGGCTGGAAACACCATATATTTT. Protein product: CSVDDGAGNTIYF.

This clone was seen a single time. The chain joins TRBV9 to TRBJ2-7; 15 bases agree with TRBD2. There are 18 residues in the CDR3. Germline V gene lookup returns CDR1 SGDLS and CDR2 YYNGEE. V was clipped by 3 bases and J by 0 bases; unmatched bases: 7. In nucleotides, the CDR3 is TGTGCCAGCAGCGCCGGGACTAGCGGGGGGCCGAGCTCCTACGAGCAGTACTTC. The encoded protein is CASSAGTSGGPSSYEQYF.

V is TRBV2 and J is TRBJ1-1, with 9 bases aligning to TRBD1. This CDR3 is 15 amino acids long. J was trimmed by 2 bases and V by 6 bases; bases with no gene match: 7. The germline gives CDR1 SNHLY, CDR2 FYNNEI. The CDR3 sequence: CASSPGQGRNTEAFF. CDR3 sequence (DNA): TGTGCCAGCAGCCCGGGACAGGGACGAAACACTGAAGCTTTCTTT.